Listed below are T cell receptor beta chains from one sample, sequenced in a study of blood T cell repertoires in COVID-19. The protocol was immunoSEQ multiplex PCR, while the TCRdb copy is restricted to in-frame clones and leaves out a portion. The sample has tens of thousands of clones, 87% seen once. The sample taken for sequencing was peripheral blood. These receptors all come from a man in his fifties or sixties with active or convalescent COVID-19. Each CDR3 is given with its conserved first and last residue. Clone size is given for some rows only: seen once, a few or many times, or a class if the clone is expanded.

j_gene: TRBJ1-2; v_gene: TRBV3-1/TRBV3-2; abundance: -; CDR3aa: CASLLGGAGGYTF
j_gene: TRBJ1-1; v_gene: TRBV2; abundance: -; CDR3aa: CASSVGVEAEAFF
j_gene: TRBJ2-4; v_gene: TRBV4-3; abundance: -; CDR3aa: CASSQALSGGRPRRQYF
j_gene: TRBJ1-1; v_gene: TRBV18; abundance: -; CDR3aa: CASSKGSTGHMNTEAFF
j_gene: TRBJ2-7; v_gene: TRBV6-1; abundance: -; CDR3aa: CASSEDIGTGKYEQYF
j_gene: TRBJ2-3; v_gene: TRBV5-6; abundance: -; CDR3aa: CASSSGQEGTDTQYF
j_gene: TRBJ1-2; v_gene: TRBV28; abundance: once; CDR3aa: CASSLARGLGYTF
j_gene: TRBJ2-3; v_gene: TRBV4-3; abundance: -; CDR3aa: CASSQTGLAGEDTQYF
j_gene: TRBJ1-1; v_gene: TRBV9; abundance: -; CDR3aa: CASSGSQGAGGTEAFF
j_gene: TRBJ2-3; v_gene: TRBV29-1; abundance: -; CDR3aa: CSVAESVTDTQYF
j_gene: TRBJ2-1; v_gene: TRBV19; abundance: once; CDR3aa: CASSIFMGGVYNEQFF
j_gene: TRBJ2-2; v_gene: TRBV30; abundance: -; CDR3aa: CAWRTSGKDTGELFF
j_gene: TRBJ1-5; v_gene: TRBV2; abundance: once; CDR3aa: CASSSRQGASGNQPQHF
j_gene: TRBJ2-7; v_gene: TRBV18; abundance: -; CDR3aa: CASSPPGSSYEQYF
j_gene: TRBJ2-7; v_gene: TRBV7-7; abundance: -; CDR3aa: CASSLVRQLSSSEQYF
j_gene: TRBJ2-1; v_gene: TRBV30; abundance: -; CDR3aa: CAWRSKDYSYNEQFF
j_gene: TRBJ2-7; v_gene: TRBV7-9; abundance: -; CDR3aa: CASSRALAGVGEQYF
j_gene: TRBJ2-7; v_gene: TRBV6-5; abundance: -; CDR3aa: CASSPGTGQHEQYF
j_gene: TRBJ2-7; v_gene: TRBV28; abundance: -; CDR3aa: CASSSWNLAGGPGEQYF
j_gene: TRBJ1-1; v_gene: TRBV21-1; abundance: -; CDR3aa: CASGQGLNTEAFF
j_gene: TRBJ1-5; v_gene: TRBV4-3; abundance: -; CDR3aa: CASSQVMGGDGPQHF
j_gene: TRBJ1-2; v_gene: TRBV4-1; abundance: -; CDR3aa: CASSQGQGYGYTF
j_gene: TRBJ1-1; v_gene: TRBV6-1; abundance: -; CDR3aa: CASSGMGQGEMNTEAFF
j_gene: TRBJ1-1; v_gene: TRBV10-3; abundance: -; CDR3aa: CAIWNGNRDTEAFF
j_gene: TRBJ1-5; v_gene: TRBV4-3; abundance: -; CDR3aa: CASSQESGQPQHF
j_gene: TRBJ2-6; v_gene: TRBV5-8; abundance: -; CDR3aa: CASSYAGSSSGANVLTF
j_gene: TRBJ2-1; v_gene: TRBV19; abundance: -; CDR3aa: CASSWGVGNEQFF
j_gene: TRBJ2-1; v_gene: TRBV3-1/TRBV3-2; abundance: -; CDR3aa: CASSQGRGNEQFF
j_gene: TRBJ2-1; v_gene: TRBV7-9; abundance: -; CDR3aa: CASSGIEGGNEQFF
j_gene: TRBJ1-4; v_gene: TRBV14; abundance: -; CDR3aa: CASSQVAGGWGNGKLFF
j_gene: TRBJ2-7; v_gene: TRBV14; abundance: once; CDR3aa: CASSQFSPYEQYF
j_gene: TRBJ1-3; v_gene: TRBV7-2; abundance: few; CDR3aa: CASSLISNTIYF
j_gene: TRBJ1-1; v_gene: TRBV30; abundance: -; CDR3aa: CAGVDRANTEAFF
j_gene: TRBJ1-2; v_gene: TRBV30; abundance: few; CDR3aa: CAWSVRWSGYGYTF
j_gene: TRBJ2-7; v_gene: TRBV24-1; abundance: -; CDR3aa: CATSRGAQGDYEQYF
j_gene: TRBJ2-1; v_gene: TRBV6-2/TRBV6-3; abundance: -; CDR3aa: CASSKNLGTSGRDEQFF
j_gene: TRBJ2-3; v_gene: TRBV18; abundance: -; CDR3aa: CASSPLADDTQYF
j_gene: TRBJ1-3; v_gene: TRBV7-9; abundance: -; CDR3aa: CASTLALGNTIYF
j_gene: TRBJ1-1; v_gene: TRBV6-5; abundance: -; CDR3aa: CASSYREGNTEAFF
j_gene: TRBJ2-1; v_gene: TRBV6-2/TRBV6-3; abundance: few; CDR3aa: CASSWGLPDEQFF
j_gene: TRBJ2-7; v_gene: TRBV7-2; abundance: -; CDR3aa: CASSLGVSYEQYF
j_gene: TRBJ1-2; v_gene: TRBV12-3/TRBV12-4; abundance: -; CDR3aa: CASSLDRVYGYTF
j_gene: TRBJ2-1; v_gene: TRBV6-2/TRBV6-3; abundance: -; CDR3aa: CASSPKRGSSYNEQFF
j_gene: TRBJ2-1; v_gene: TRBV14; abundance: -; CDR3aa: CASSPSLGLAGIYNEQFF
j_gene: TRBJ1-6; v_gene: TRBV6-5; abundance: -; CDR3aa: CASSYSGDRDSPLHF
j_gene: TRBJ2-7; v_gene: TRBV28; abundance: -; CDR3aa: CASSWHSYEQYF
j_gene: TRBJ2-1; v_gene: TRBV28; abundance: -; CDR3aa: CASSLMGLGRFLFF
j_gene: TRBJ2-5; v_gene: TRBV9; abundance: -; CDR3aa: CASSVDGTRGETQYF
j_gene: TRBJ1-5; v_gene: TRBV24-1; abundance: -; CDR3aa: CATSGQGLNQPQHF